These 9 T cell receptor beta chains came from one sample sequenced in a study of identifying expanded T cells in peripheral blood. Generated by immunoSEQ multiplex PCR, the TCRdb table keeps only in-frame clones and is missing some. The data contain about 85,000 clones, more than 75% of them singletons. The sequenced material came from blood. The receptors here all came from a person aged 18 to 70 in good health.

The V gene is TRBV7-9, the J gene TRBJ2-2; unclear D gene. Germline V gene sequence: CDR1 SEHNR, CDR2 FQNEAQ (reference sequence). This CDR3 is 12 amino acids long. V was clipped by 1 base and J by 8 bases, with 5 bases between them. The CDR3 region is CASSLVIGELFF. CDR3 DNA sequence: TGTGCCAGCAGCTTAGTAATTGGGGAGCTGTTTTTT.

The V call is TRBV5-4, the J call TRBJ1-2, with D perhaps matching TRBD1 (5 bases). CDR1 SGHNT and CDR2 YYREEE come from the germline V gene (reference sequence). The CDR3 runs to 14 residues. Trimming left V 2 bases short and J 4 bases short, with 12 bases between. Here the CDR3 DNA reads TGTGCCAGCAGCTTCGGGGACGGAGTCTATGGCTACACCTTC. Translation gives CASSFGDGVYGYTF.

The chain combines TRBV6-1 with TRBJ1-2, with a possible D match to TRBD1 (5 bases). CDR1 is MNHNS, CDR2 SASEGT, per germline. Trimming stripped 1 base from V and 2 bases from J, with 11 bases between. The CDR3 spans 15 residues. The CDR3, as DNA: TGTGCCAGCAGTGAAGGCCCAGGGACCAACTATGGCTACACCTTC. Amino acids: CASSEGPGTNYGYTF.

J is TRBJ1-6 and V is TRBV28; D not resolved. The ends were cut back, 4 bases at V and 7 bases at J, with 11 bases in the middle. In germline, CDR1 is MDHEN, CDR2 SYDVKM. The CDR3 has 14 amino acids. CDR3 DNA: TGTGCCAGCAGTTCAACGGGTGTGAATTCACCCCTCCACTTT. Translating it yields CASSSTGVNSPLHF.

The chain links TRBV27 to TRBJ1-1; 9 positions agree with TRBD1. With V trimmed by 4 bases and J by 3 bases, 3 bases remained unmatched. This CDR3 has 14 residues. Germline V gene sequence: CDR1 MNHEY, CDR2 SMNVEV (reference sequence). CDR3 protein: CASSSGQGYTEAFF. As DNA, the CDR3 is TGTGCCAGCAGTTCCGGACAGGGGTACACTGAAGCTTTCTTT.

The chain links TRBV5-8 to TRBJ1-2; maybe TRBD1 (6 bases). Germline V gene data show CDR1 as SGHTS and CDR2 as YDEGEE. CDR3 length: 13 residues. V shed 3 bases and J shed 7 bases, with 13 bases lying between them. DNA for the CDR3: TGTGCCAGCAGCTCCATGGGGGCAGGTGGCTACACCTTC. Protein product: CASSSMGAGGYTF.

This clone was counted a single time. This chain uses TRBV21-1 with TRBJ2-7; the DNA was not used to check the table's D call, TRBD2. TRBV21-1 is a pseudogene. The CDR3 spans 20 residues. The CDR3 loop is CASKPEGRILDIWLLGEQYF. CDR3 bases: TGTGCCAGCAAACCCGAAGGGAGGATTCTGGACATTTGGCTACTGGGCGAGCAGTACTTC.

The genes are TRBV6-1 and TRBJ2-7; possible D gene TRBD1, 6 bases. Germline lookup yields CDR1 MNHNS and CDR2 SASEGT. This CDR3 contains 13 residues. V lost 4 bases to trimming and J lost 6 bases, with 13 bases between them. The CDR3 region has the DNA TGTGCCAGCAGTGGCCACAGGGAAGGCGAGCAGTACTTC. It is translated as CASSGHREGEQYF.

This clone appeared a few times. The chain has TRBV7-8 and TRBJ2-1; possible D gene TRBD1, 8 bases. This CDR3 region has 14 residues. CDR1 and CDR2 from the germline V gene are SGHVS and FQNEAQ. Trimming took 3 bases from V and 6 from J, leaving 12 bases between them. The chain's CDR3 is CASSFSGTGNEQFF. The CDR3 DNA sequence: TGTGCCAGCAGCTTCAGCGGGACAGGCAATGAGCAGTTCTTC.